This T cell receptor (beta chain) was captured in a study of blood T cell repertoires in COVID-19. The CDR3 runs to 13 residues. Trimming removed 7 bases from V and 1 base from J; junction bases left unmatched: 4. Germline-derived CDR1 and CDR2 are SQVTM and ANQGSEA. Original processing methods: Reference gene primer amplification in the assay estimated nucleated cell counts. Only in-frame clones appear in the TCRdb table, and some are missing; sequencing was by immunoSEQ multiplex PCR. The V and J calls and the clone size are those of that table, but D and trimming were determined from the DNA. The table includes under 300,000 clones, more than 70% detected once.

Material for sequencing was peripheral blood. The receptor's source is an elderly man with acute or convalescent COVID-19. The V and J genes are TRBV29-1 and TRBJ1-2, with TRBD1 matching 9 bases. CDR3 amino acids: CSARTGDNYGYTF. In DNA form, the CDR3 reads TGCAGCGCCAGGACAGGGGATAACTATGGCTACACCTTC.